This T cell receptor (beta chain) was documented in a study of vaccination effects on CD4 cells after COVID-19 (dated by TCRdb to 2021 to 2024). Some background on the complete study: In the ViraFEST assay, PBMC were stimulated with viral peptide pools, and TCR sequencing was then used to find antigen-specific CD4+ T cell clonotypes based on their expansion. Each well held under 2.5 million PBMC cultured in IMDM containing around 5.1% human AB serum, about 10 IU/ml IL-2 and gentamicin, along with roughly 10 ug/ml peptides. Participants received two doses of either the BNT162b2 or the mRNA-1273 mRNA SARS-CoV-2 vaccine. In the study, cultures from other donors were sequenced using the Oncomine TCR Beta short-read assay on an Illumina iSeq 100. The study compared SARS-CoV-2 spike-specific CD4+ TCR repertoires before and after mRNA vaccination in COVID-19 convalescent patients and infection-naive vaccine recipients. Altogether, around eleven COVID-19 convalescent patients and a handful of SARS-CoV-2-naive healthy vaccine recipients made up the full study.

Receptor amplification or capture employed the immunoSEQ multiplex PCR assay. DNA from the CD4+ T cells that had been cultured and isolated underwent TCR beta CDR3 sequencing. The original methods were these. Non-productive TCR sequences were removed and reads were trimmed to the CDR3 region, keeping CDR3s of at least 7 amino acids. The MANAFEST web app was used to identify antigen-specific clonotypes by comparing expansion in peptide wells with expansion in reference cultures. To be called positive, a clone needed expansion at FDR<0.05 compared with the reference and with all other wells, an odds ratio greater than 5, and a frequency greater than 0.1% in two replicate wells. A clonotype was called cross-reactive if it was significantly expanded both in SARS-CoV-2 spike wells and in at least one common cold coronavirus spike condition. Levenshtein distance calculated with the stringdist R package was used to assess CDR3 similarity, and unrooted trees were constructed with ape in R 3.6.1. In TCRdb, the immuneACCESS table is reduced to in-frame sequences with V and J assigned. These tables do not hold every clone; where another copy was compared, an unresolved V gene accounts for under half, and the others remain unexplained. V, J and clone size are those of that table, while D and trimming were read from the DNA. This sample has about 38,000 clones in its table, and 82% of those were observed once. The ten top clones hold 2.9% of the sample.

To note about this clone: What antigen it recognizes has not been identified. The input lacks base qualities; no much larger clone sits a single base away.

What the research found in general, with its limitations: Among healthy vaccine recipients, nearly all vaccine-induced clones were SARS-CoV-2 mono-reactive, and just 1 of 255 was cross-reactive with common cold coronaviruses. Limitations of the study were the small number of convalescent patients and the absence of early post-infection timepoints. Both infection-induced and vaccine-induced clones contracted markedly at late post-vaccination timepoints, which is consistent with waning T cell responses.

After more than nine days of culture, CD4+ T cells were isolated with the EasySep CD4+ T cell isolation kit. The absence of prior SARS-CoV-2 infection in healthy vaccine recipients was confirmed by negative nucleocapsid antibodies before and after vaccination. On days 3 and 7, half of the culture medium was replaced with fresh IL-2-containing medium. Unless noted otherwise, every peptide stimulation condition was cultured in triplicate wells. PBMC were separated from whole blood using Ficoll-Paque Plus gradient centrifugation and were then either cryopreserved at -140C or used fresh. Genomic DNA was extracted from cultured CD4+ T cells with the QIAamp micro DNA kit. The sample was CD4+ T cells from PBMCs cultured without peptide, taken before COVID-19 vaccination. The TCR originated in a human donor who received a COVID-19 vaccine.

DNA sequence: TGTGCCAGCAGCGGACCGGACTTTTCGGATTACGGTGTGGGGATTCAGTACTTC. Translation gives CASSGPDFSDYGVGIQYF. The rearranged chain carries TRBV9 and TRBJ2-4; TRBD2 is possibly the D segment (5 matching bases). Including cysteine and phenylalanine, the CDR3 has 18 amino acids. Only the CDR3 region is kept as DNA, spanning 54 bases read in frame from base 1. Trimming at the junction amounts to 3 bases on V and 10 bases on J, and the germline ends lie 29 bases apart. In the germline V gene, CDR1 corresponds to SGDLS and CDR2 to YYNGEE. Here the CDR3 is joined to the reference TRBV9 and TRBJ2-4 genes, and the full variable domain is: DSGVTQTPKHLITATGQRVTLRCSPRSGDLSVYWYQQSLDQGLQFLIQYYNGEERAKGNILERFSAQQFPDLHSELNLSSLELGDSALYFCASSGPDFSDYGVGIQYFGAGTRLSVL.